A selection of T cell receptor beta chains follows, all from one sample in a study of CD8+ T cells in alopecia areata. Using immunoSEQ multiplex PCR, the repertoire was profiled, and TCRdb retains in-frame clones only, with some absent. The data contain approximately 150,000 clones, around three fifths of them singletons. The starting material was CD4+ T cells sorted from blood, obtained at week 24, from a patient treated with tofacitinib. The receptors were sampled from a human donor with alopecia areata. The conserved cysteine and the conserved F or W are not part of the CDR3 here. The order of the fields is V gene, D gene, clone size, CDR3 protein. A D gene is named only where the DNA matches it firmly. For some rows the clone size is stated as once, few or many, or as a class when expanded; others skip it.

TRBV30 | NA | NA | AWSVQKFYGYT
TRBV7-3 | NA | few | ASNPRGNSGANVLT
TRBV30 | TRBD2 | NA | AWTSGGPGELF
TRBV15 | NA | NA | ATSREFGPGGGNEQF
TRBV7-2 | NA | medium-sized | ASSSDLNQPQH
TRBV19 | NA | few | ASSTGVKDTQY
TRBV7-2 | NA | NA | ASSRDGAYEQY
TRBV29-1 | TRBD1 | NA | SVEDRQGVRTDTQY
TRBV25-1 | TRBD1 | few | ASRDRRQEKLF
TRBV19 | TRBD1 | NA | ASSRRDRGPDTGELF
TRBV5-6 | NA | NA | ASRTDGTTDTQY
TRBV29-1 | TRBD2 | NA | SGRVASGETQY
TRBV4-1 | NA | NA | ASSQYSDTQY
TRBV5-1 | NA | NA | ASSFAETDTQY
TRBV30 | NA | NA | ASSLGQWPNTGELF
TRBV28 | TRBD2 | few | ASSWASGGNNEQF
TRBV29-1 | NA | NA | SVVRGETQY
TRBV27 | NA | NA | ASSSVGLSPLH
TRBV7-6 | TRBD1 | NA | ASSPTGNYGYT
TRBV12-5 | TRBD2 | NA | ASGLVVRLAGGTGELF
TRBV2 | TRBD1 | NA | ASTRDRTYQETQY
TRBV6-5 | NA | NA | ASKRGPEGGGELF
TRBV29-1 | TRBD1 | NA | SVEGTGSKNTDTQY
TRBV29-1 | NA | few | SARGDRNRQETQY
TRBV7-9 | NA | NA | ASSLARGFSNYGYT
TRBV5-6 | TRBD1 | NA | ASSPSSRTGPRSYT
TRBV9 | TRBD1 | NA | ASSVVGGAGTDTQY
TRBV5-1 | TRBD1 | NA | ASSLTGGNTEAF
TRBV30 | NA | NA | ACKGEGYT
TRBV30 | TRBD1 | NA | AWSGGTANSPLH
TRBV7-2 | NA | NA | ASSPNRRPPSSPLH
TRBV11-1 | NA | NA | ASSIGETQY
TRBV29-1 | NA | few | SVEKRTEETQY
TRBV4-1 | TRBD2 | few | ASSQAKRGAGTDTQY
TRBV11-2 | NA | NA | ASSYGLQGTEAF
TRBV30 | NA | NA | AWSTGLPGMYDEQF
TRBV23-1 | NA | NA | ASSQDNPDQSKNIQY
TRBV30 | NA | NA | AWARTAEAF
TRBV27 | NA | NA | ASSLRWTDTQY
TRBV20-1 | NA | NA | SARPGGGTF
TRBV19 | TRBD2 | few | ASSIDPPLAGGQGEQF
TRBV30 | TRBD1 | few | AWSRAGGYGYT
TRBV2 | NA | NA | ASSDGLVGIYEQY
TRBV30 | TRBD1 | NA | ALRQGSNYGYT